These 18 T cell receptor beta chains were all obtained from the same sample, sequenced in a study of blood T cell repertoires in COVID-19. TCRdb keeps only in-frame clones here, not all; method: immunoSEQ multiplex PCR. Of around 140,000 clones in the sample, about 85% were seen once. Sequencing was done on a sample of peripheral blood. Receptor source: a human donor with acute or convalescent COVID-19. The donor label of this sample is uncertain.

V is TRBV7-9 and J is TRBJ1-5, with a weak D call TRBD1 (6 bases). CDR1 SEHNR and CDR2 FQNEAQ come from the germline V gene (reference sequence). V was pared by 3 bases and J by 7 bases, with 16 bases between. This CDR3 region has 15 residues. CDR3 nucleotide sequence: TGTGCCAGCAGCTTGACCGGGGGGGCGGGCCAGCCCCAGCATTTT. Translating it yields CASSLTGGAGQPQHF.

The chain combines TRBV6-5 with TRBJ1-6; D uncertain. V lost 10 bases and J 8 bases, leaving 15 bases between the germline ends. Germline assignment: CDR1 MNHEY and CDR2 SVGAGI. This CDR3 is 13 amino acids long. The CDR3 region is CATSRGSDSPLHF. The CDR3 coding sequence is TGTGCCACCTCCCGCGGGTCCGATTCACCCCTCCACTTT.

V is TRBV28 and J is TRBJ2-2; the D gene is possibly TRBD2 (6 bases). The CDR3 length is 15 residues. Trimming removed 3 bases from V and 0 bases from J, with 8 bases in between. Germline V gene sequence: CDR1 MDHEN, CDR2 SYDVKM. This chain's CDR3 is CASSLGGANTGELFF. The DNA for the CDR3 is TGTGCCAGCAGTTTGGGCGGGGCGAACACCGGGGAGCTGTTTTTT.

The genes are TRBV6-5 and TRBJ1-1; unclear D gene. V lost 6 bases to trimming and J lost 4 bases, with 15 bases between them. This CDR3 comprises 14 residues. Germline assignment: CDR1 MNHEY and CDR2 SVGAGI. The CDR3: CASRLGPAGTEAFF. The DNA for the CDR3 is TGTGCCAGCAGATTAGGACCGGCGGGCACTGAAGCTTTCTTT.

The chain employs TRBV5-1 and TRBJ2-7; D is uncertain. This CDR3 is 14 amino acids long. Germline assignment: CDR1 SGHRS and CDR2 YFSETQ. V was trimmed by 4 bases and J by 1 base, leaving 12 bases between them. CDR3 coding DNA: TGCGCCAGCAGCCCGACCGTCGGGTCCTACGAGCAGTACTTC. Protein product: CASSPTVGSYEQYF.

A single count supports this clone. This chain uses TRBV11-3 with TRBJ2-1, with 9 bases fitting TRBD2. The CDR3 runs 18 residues. The trim removed 1 base at V and 0 bases at J, leaving 7 bases unmatched. In germline, CDR1 is SGHNT, CDR2 YENEEA. Written as DNA, the CDR3 is TGTGCCAGCAGCTTAGGAACCCTAGCGGGGCGCTCCTACAATGAGCAGTTCTTC. Encoded protein: CASSLGTLAGRSYNEQFF.

The chain combines TRBV5-1 with TRBJ2-5; 12 bases fit TRBD1. This CDR3 has 16 residues. V dropped 3 bases and J dropped 4; count of bases not matched to a gene: 7. CDR1 is SGHRS, CDR2 YFSETQ, per germline. CDR3 protein: CASSSTGDRGRETQYF. CDR3 sequence (DNA): TGCGCCAGCAGCTCGACCGGGGACAGGGGGCGAGAGACCCAGTACTTC.

The chain links TRBV19 to TRBJ2-2; TRBD2 matches at 10 bases. The V gene's germline CDR1 is LNHDA and CDR2 SQIVND (reference sequence). Trimming at V came to 8 bases and at J to 9 bases, leaving 9 bases not matched to a gene. This CDR3 spans 14 amino acids. CDR3 DNA sequence: TGTGCCAGTTGCGGGACTAGCGTAATCCGGGAGCTGTTTTTT. Protein: CASCGTSVIRELFF. Drawing the rest from reference TRBV19 and TRBJ2-2, the complete variable domain is DGGITQSPKYLFRKEGQNVTLSCEQNLNHDAMYWYRQDPGQGLRLIYYSQIVNDFQKGDIAEGYSVSREKKESFPLTVTSAQKNPTAFYLCASCGTSVIRELFFGEGSRLTVL.

CDR3 nucleotides: TGTGCCAGCAGCTCTACCCACAGGGGAGTGAGCAATCAGCCCCAGCATTTT. This sequence encodes CASSSTHRGVSNQPQHF. This rearrangement joins TRBV5-6 to TRBJ1-5; TRBD1 matches at 7 bases. V was pared by 3 bases and J by 1 base, with 10 bases of the junction left unmatched. Looked up from germline, CDR1 is SGHDT and CDR2 is YYEEEE. This CDR3 comprises 17 residues.

The chain uses TRBV6-6 and TRBJ1-2; 9 bases line up with TRBD1. This CDR3 is built from 14 residues. J was trimmed by 5 bases and V by 6 bases; bases with no gene match: 7. CDR1 is MNHNY, CDR2 SVGAGI, per germline (reference sequence). The CDR3: CASSRGQGDYGYTF. The CDR3 nucleotides read TGTGCCAGCAGCCGGGGACAGGGTGATTATGGCTACACCTTC.

This clone was detected a few times. J is TRBJ1-3 and V is TRBV30; D is uncertain. CDR1 and CDR2 from the germline V gene are GTSNPN and SVGIG (reference sequence). Trimming took 4 bases from V and 0 from J, leaving 4 bases between them. The length of the CDR3 is 12 residues. The CDR3 DNA follows: TGTGCCTGGACCAACTCTGGAAACACCATATATTTT. The encoded protein is CAWTNSGNTIYF.

The gene calls are TRBV27 and TRBJ2-3; a weak D match, TRBD2 (6 bases). The germline V gene has CDR1 MNHEY and CDR2 SMNVEV (reference sequence). V was trimmed by 5 bases and J by 5 bases, leaving 14 bases between them. The CDR3 is made up of 14 amino acids. The CDR3: CASSPAGREDTQYF. The CDR3 nucleotides read TGTGCCAGCAGTCCGGCGGGAAGGGAAGATACGCAGTATTTT.

This chain links TRBV6-2 or TRBV6-3 with TRBJ1-2; maybe TRBD1 (6 bases). Germline CDR1 is MNHEY and CDR2 is SVGEGT. The CDR3 length is 16 residues. V was cut by 5 bases and J by 8 bases, with 24 bases left in between. The CDR3 loop is CASSLWAVQGLGGYTF. In nucleotides, the CDR3 is TGTGCCAGCAGTCTATGGGCAGTTCAGGGGCTAGGCGGCTACACCTTC.

The rearrangement joins TRBV7-9 to TRBJ1-5; D is ambiguous. This CDR3 has 15 amino acids. The V and J ends lost 2 bases and 0 bases respectively, with 8 bases between them. In germline, CDR1 is SEHNR, CDR2 FQNEAQ (reference sequence). CDR3 in DNA: TGTGCCAGCAGCTTACTTTCCTCTAGCAATCAGCCCCAGCATTTT. Protein: CASSLLSSSNQPQHF. Drawing the rest from reference TRBV7-9 and TRBJ1-5, the complete variable domain is DTGVSQNPRHKITKRGQNVTFRCDPISEHNRLYWYRQTLGQGPEFLTYFQNEAQLEKSRLLSDRFSAERPKGSFSTLEIQRTEQGDSAMYLCASSLLSSSNQPQHFGDGTRLSIL.

The V gene is TRBV3-1 (or the pseudogene TRBV3-2), the J gene TRBJ2-2, with 12 bases aligning to TRBD2. Per germline, CDR1 LGHDT and CDR2 YNNKEL (reference sequence). J lost 4 bases, V lost 5 bases, and 14 bases had no gene match. CDR3 length equals 19 residues. The CDR3 reads CASSGRLAGGPGGTGELFF. DNA for the CDR3: TGTGCCAGCAGCGGCCGGCTAGCGGGAGGGCCGGGGGGCACCGGGGAGCTGTTTTTT.

The chain combines TRBV28 with TRBJ2-3; 7 positions match TRBD1. CDR1 is MDHEN and CDR2 is SYDVKM in the germline V gene. With V trimmed by 5 bases and J by 2 bases, 4 bases remained unmatched. CDR3 size: 14 residues. The CDR3 sequence is CASSKGQPTDTQYF. The CDR3 DNA is TGTGCCAGCAGTAAGGGACAGCCCACAGATACGCAGTATTTT.

The chain couples TRBV21-1 to TRBJ1-2. TRBV21-1 is a pseudogene segment. CDR3 size: 18 residues. CDR3 sequence: CASSKGVRGNGLGYGYTF. CDR3 nucleotide sequence: TGTGCCAGCAGCAAAGGGGTCCGGGGAAATGGGTTGGGCTATGGCTACACCTTC.

This clone was observed a handful of times. V gene TRBV6-5 combines with J gene TRBJ2-1; 8 positions agree with TRBD1. This CDR3 has 15 amino acids. Trimming took 8 bases from V and 5 from J; bases not matched to a gene: 11. Germline V gives CDR1 MNHEY, CDR2 SVGAGI. CDR3 in amino acids: CASFGGTGTNNEQFF. For the CDR3, the DNA is TGTGCCAGCTTCGGCGGGACAGGCACAAACAATGAGCAGTTCTTC.